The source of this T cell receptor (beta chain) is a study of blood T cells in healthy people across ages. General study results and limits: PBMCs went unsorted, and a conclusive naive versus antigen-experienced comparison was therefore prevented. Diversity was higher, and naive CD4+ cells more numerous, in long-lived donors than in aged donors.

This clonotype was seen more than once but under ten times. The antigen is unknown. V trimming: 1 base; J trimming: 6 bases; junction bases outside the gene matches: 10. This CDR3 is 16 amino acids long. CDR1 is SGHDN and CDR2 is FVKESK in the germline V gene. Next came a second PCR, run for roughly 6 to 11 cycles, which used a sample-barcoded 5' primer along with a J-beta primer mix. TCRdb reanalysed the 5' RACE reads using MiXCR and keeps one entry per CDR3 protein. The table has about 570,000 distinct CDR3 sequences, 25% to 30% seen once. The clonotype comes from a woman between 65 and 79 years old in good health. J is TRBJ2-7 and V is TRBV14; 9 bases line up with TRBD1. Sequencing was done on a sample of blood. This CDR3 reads CASSQGLAGTGSEQYF. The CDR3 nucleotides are TGTGCCAGCAGCCAAGGTCTTGCCGGGACAGGGAGCGAGCAGTACTTC. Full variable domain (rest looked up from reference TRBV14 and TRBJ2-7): EAGVTQFPSHSVIEKGQTVTLRCDPISGHDNLYWYRRVMGKEIKFLLHFVKESKQDESGMPNNRFLAERTGGTYSTLKVQPAELEDSGVYFCASSQGLAGTGSEQYFGPGTRLTVT.